This TCR beta chain derives from a study of blood T cell repertoires in COVID-19. Unmatched junction bases numbered 7, after V lost 4 bases and J lost 5 bases. Germline V CDR1 and CDR2: SGDLS, YYNGEE. The CDR3 loop spans 16 amino acids. Clones were sequenced by immunoSEQ multiplex PCR, and TCRdb holds only the in-frame ones, with some missing. Among fewer than 150,000 clones listed, about 87% were seen once. Sequencing used peripheral blood. This chain links TRBV9 with TRBJ2-2; 11 bases are a match to TRBD1. The origin of this receptor is a woman aged 45 to 65 with acute or convalescent COVID-19. CDR3 in DNA: TGTGCCAGCAGCATTGGACAGGGGGCTGTAACCGGGGAGCTGTTTTTT. It translates to CASSIGQGAVTGELFF.